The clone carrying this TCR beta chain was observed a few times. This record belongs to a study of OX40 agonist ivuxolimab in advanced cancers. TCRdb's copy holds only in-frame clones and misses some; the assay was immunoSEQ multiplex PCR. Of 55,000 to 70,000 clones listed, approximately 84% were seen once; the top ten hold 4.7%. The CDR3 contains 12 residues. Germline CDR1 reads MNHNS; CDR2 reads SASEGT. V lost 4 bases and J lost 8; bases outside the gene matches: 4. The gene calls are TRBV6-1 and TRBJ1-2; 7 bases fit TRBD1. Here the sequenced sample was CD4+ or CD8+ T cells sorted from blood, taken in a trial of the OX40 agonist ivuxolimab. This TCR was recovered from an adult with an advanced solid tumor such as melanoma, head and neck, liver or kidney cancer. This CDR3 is CASSGRQGGYTF. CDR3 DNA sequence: TGTGCCAGCAGTGGACGACAGGGCGGCTACACCTTC.